The present entry profiles one T cell receptor beta chain with its context. This clonotype occurred a few times. What antigen it recognizes has not been identified. No qualities accompany the bases; no much larger clone lies one base away. The data are from a study of T-cell memory formation after mild COVID-19 (dated by TCRdb to 2020 to 2022). Regarding the study in general: TCR sequence clusters from the two donors were found to be largely donor specific. The cohort comprised two young, previously healthy adult volunteers, one female and one male. In two donors, T-cell clones that expanded and contracted after mild COVID-19 were followed by sequencing TCRalpha and TCRbeta repertoires longitudinally.

The research as a whole found: The detection of some responding clones in pre-infection memory suggests that pre-existing cross-reactive memory T cells joined the SARS-CoV-2 response. The study included only a couple of mild cases, and larger cohorts that include severe cases with pre-infection samples were judged to be necessary. SARS-CoV-2 specificity was not confirmed for the second-wave clones peaking on day 37. Contracting CD4+ clones were found mainly in CM and EM memory subsets, while CD8+ clones were enriched in EMRA. Clones that contracted from day 15 to 85 showed balanced CD4/CD8 phenotypes, whereas a second wave of clones that expanded from day 15 to 37 leaned towards CD4+.

Ficoll-Paque density gradient centrifugation was used to isolate PBMCs. The sequencing machine was an Illumina NovaSeq 6000. TCRalpha and TCRbeta cDNA libraries were constructed by 5'RACE with constant-segment primers, with sample barcodes and unique molecular identifiers being introduced. Trizol reagent was used to extract RNA from every sample. Libraries were amplified in two PCR steps, with a second sample barcode and Illumina TruSeq adapters added in the second step. Libraries were sequenced on an Illumina NovaSeq with 2 x 150 bp paired-end reads. The original pipeline was this. The reads were demultiplexed and collapsed into UMI-guided consensus sequences using migec v1.2.7. Using mixcr v2.1.11, UMI consensuses were aligned to TRA and TRB V and J templates and then assembled into clonotypes. A clonotype was counted as expanded or contracted only when both edgeR and NoisET called the clonotype significant, with the noise models trained on biological replicates. For edgeR calls, a false discovery rate-adjusted p below 0.01 and a log2 fold-change threshold of 1 were applied. As an exploratory analysis of dynamics, max-normalized trajectories of the 1000 most abundant clonotypes were examined with PCA combined with hierarchical clustering. Separately sequenced CD4+ and CD8+ repertoires were used to assign the CD4 or CD8 phenotype of responding clones. TCRdb redid the processing of the public reads, applying fastp at Q25 and MiXCR, and retained in-frame beta chains. CDR3 protein sequences are deduplicated, and each keeps its most common genes and DNA. TCRdb's processing, not the authors' own work, is the source of the V and J calls. The sample table lists hundreds of thousands of distinct CDR3 sequences, about a sixth of them with a count of one. The top ten clones comprise 20% to 25% of the sample.

Trimming removed 5 bases from V and 8 bases from J; the gene matches leave 6 bases unexplained. As encoded in the germline V gene (reference sequence), CDR1 is LGHDT while CDR2 is YNNKEL. The cysteine opens and the phenylalanine closes a CDR3 of 14 amino acids. Left in the record is the CDR3 DNA by itself, 42 bases read in frame from the first base. The chain uses TRBV3-1 and TRBJ2-1, with 10 central nucleotides matching TRBD1. Source material: PBMCs or a T cell subset sorted from them (not recorded which). The clonotype comes from a man younger than 30 who had mild COVID-19 (a few samples of this study predate the infection). The sample titles of this study are shuffled in the database, so cell type and time point are left out; the donor was told from shared clones. The CDR3 region: CASSKPGQGHEQFF. The DNA reads as follows: TGTGCCAGCAGCAAACCGGGACAGGGGCATGAGCAGTTCTTC.